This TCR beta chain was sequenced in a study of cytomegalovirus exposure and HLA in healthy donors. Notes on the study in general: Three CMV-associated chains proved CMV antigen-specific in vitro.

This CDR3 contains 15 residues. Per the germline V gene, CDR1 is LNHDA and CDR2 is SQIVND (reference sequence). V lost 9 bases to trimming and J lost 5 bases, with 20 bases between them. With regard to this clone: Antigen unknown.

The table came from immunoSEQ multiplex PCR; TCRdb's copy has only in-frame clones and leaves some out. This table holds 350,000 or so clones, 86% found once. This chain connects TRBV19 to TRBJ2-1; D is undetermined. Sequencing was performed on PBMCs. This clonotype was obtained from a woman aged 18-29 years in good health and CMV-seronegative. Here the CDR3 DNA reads TGTGCCAGCTCAATGCCGGCGGAAACAAACAATGAGCAGTTCTTC. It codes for CASSMPAETNNEQFF. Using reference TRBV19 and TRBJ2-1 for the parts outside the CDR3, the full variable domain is DGGITQSPKYLFRKEGQNVTLSCEQNLNHDAMYWYRQDPGQGLRLIYYSQIVNDFQKGDIAEGYSVSREKKESFPLTVTSAQKNPTAFYLCASSMPAETNNEQFFGPGTRLTVL.